This entry features one TCR beta chain sequence. The antigen is unknown. The data are from a study of pediatric ulcerative colitis. Study-wide results and caveats: This repertoire reflects total lymphocytes rather than subpopulations like regulatory T cells.

V was clipped by 7 bases and J by 5 bases, with 20 bases between them. CDR3 length equals 15 residues. The V gene's germline CDR1 is MRHNA and CDR2 SNTAGT. Here immunoSEQ multiplex PCR was the method, and the copy in TCRdb shows in-frame clones only, minus some. The top ten hold around 3.5% of the sample, which has about 64,000 clones, roughly nine tenths seen once. Sample: blood. The chain links TRBV6-4 to TRBJ1-2; the D gene is possibly TRBD1 (5 bases). This receptor was taken from a boy between 10 and 17 years old with severe ulcerative colitis. CDR3 nucleotide sequence: TGTGCCAGCACCGACCGGGACCTTAGAAGGTATGGCTACACCTTC. Encoded protein: CASTDRDLRRYGYTF.